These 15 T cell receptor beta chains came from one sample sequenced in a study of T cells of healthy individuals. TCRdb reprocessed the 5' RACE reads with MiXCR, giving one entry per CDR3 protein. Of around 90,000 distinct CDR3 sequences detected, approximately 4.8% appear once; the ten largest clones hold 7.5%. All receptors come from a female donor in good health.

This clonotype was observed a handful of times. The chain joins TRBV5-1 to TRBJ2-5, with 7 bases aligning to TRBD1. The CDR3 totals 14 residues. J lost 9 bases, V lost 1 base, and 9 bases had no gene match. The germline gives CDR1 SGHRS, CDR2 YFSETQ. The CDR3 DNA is TGCGCCAGCAGCTTGTGGGACAGCCCAGGGGCCCAGTACTTC. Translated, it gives CASSLWDSPGAQYF. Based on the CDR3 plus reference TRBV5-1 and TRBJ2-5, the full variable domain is KAGVTQTPRYLIKTRGQQVTLSCSPISGHRSVSWYQQTPGQGLQFLFEYFSETQRNKGNFPGRFSGRQFSNSRSEMNVSTLELGDSALYLCASSLWDSPGAQYFGPGTRLLVL.

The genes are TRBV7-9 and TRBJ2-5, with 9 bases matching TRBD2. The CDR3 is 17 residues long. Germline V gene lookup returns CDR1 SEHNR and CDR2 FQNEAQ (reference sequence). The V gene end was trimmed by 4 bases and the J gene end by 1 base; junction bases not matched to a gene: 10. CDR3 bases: TGTGCCAGCAGCTCCCCACGACTAGCGGAGACCCAAGAGACCCAGTACTTC. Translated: CASSSPRLAETQETQYF. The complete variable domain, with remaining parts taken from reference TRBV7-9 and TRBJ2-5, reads DTGVSQNPRHKITKRGQNVTFRCDPISEHNRLYWYRQTLGQGPEFLTYFQNEAQLEKSRLLSDRFSAERPKGSFSTLEIQRTEQGDSAMYLCASSSPRLAETQETQYFGPGTRLLVL.

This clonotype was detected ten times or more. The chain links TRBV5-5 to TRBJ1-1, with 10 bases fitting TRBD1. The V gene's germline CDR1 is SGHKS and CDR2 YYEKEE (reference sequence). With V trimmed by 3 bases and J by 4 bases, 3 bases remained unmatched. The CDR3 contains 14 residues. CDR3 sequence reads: CASSWGQGSTEAFF. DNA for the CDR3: TGTGCCAGCAGCTGGGGACAGGGGAGCACTGAAGCTTTCTTT.

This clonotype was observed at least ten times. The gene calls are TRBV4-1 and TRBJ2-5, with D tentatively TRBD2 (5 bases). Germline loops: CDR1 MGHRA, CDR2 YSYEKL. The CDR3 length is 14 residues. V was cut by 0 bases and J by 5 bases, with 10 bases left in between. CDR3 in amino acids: CASSQDRGQETQYF. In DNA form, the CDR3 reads TGCGCCAGCAGCCAAGATAGAGGGCAGGAGACCCAGTACTTC.

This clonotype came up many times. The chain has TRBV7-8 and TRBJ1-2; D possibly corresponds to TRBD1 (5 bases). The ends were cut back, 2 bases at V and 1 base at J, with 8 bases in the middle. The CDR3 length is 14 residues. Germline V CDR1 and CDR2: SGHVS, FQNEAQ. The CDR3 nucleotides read TGTGCCAGCAGCTTAACAGGAAGTAACTATGGCTACACCTTC. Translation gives CASSLTGSNYGYTF.

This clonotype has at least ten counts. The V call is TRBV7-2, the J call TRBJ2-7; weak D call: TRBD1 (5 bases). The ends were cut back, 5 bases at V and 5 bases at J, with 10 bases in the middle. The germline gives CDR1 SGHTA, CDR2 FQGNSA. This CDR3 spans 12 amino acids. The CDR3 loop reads CASSPGSHEQYF. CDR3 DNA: TGTGCCAGCAGCCCAGGGTCGCACGAGCAGTACTTC.

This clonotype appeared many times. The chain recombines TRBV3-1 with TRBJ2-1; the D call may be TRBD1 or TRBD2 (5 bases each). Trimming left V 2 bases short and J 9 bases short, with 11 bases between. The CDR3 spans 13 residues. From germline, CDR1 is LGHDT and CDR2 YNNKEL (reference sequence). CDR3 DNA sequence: TGTGCCAGCAGCCAACCGAGGGACCCTGAGCAGTTCTTC. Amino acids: CASSQPRDPEQFF.

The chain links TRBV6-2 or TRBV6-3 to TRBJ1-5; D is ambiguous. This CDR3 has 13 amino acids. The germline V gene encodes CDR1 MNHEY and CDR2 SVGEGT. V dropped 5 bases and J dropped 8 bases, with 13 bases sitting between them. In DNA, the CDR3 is TGTGCCAGCAGTCGGACCCCAATCGAGCCCCAGCATTTT. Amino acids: CASSRTPIEPQHF.

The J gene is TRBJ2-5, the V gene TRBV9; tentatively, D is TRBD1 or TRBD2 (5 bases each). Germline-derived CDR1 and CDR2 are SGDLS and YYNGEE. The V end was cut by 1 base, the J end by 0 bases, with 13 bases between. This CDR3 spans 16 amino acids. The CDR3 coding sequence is TGTGCCAGCAGCGTAACTCCCCGGGACGACCAAGAGACCCAGTACTTC. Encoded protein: CASSVTPRDDQETQYF. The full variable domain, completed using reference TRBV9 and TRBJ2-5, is DSGVTQTPKHLITATGQRVTLRCSPRSGDLSVYWYQQSLDQGLQFLIQYYNGEERAKGNILERFSAQQFPDLHSELNLSSLELGDSALYFCASSVTPRDDQETQYFGPGTRLLVL.

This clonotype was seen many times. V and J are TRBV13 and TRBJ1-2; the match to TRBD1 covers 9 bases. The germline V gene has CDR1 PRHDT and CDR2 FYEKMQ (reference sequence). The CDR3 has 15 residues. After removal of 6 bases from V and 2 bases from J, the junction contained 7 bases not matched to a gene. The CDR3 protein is CASSLTGQGNYGYTF. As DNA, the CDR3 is TGTGCCAGCAGTCTCACTGGACAGGGGAACTATGGCTACACCTTC.

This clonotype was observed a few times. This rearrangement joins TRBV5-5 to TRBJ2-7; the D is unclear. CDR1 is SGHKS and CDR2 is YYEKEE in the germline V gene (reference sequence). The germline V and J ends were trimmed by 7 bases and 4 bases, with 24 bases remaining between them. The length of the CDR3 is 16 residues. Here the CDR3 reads CASGLEVPSETYEQYF. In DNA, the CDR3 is TGTGCCAGCGGGCTCGAGGTTCCCTCGGAAACTTACGAGCAGTACTTC.

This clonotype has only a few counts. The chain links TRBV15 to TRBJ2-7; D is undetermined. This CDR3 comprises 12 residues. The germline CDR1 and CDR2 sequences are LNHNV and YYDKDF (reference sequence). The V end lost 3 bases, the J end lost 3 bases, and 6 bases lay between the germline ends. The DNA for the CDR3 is TGTGCCACCAGCAGGGGCGGCTACGAGCAGTACTTC. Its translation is CATSRGGYEQYF.

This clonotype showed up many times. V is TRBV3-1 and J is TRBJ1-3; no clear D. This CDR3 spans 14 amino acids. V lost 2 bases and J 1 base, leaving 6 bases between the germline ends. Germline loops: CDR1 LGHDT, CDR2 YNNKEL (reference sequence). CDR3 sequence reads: CASSQLESGNTIYF. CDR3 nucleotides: TGTGCCAGCAGCCAACTGGAGTCTGGAAACACCATATATTTT.

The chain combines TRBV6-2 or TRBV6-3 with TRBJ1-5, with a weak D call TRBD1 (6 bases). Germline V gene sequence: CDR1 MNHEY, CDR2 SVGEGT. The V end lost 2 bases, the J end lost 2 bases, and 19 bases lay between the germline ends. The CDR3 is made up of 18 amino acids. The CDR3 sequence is CASSYLLGGAMRNQPQHF. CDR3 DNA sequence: TGTGCCAGCAGTTACCTCCTAGGGGGGGCGATGCGCAATCAGCCCCAGCATTTT.

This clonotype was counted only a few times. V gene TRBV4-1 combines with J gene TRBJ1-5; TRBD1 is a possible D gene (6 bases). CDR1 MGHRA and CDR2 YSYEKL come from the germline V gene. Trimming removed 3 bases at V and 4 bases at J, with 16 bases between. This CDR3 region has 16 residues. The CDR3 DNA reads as TGCGCCAGCAGCCAGCTGCCAGACAGGAGGAATCAGCCCCAGCATTTT. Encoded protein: CASSQLPDRRNQPQHF.